This TCR beta chain was sequenced for a study of siplizumab effects on memory and regulatory T cells. Whole-study findings and limits: There was no confirmation of the suppressive function of proliferating Tregs from siplizumab cultures.

Every sample had approximately 10^5 of its TCR templates assayed. Data came from immunoSEQ multiplex PCR; TCRdb stores just in-frame clones and leaves some out. The sample lists more than 60,000 clones, 90% to 98% occurring once. Worth noting for this clone: Its antigen is not known.

Unstimulated naive, memory, effector memory and TEMRA subsets were sequenced, and this was done in a few donor pairs. This CDR3 comprises 14 residues. Trimming took 3 bases from V and 5 from J; bases not matched to a gene: 3. Per the germline V gene, CDR1 is LGHNA and CDR2 is YNFKEQ. Sequencing used naive CD8+ T cells sorted from blood. This receptor was identified in a human donor in good health. The gene calls are TRBV4-2 and TRBJ1-1; TRBD1 aligns across 10 bases. CDR3 DNA: TGTGCCAGCAGCCAGACAGGGGGCCTAACTGAAGCTTTCTTT. Amino acid sequence: CASSQTGGLTEAFF.